The 25 T cell receptor beta chains below were found in one sample sequenced in a study of tumor and adjacent non-tumor tissue in lung cancer. This sample's RNA came from whole unsorted tissue. TCRbeta libraries were built with three rounds of nested PCR, modified from ARM-PCR. TCRdb passed the multiplex PCR reads through MiXCR, listing each CDR3 protein once. The sample yields around 120,000 distinct CDR3 sequences, 60% to 70% seen once. Sequenced material: lung tumor tissue. The receptors come from a man under 40 with non-small cell lung cancer.

About this clonotype: A read error may produce the germline difference seen at one junction end. The chain combines TRBV12-3 or TRBV12-4 with TRBJ1-2; D might be TRBD1 (6 bases). This CDR3 is built from 12 residues. The CDR3 is CAISMTGHGYTF. DNA of the CDR3: TGTGCCATCAGTATGACAGGTCATGGCTATACCTTC.

As for this clonotype: A read error may explain this, as a much larger clone is one base away. The genes are TRBV4-1 and TRBJ1-1, with D uncertain. The CDR3 sequence is 14 residues long. Germline CDR1 reads MGHRA; CDR2 reads YSYEKL. Trimming shortened V by 3 bases and J by 3 bases, and 11 bases separated the two germline ends. The chain's CDR3 is CASSQDQLDTEAFF. Here the CDR3 DNA reads TGCGCCAGCAGCCAGGACCAGTTAGACACTGAAGCTTTCTTT.

With respect to this clonotype: It may be a read error: a sequence one base away is much more abundant. The rearrangement links TRBV6-6 to TRBJ1-2; D is perhaps TRBD1 (6 bases). CDR1 is MNHNY and CDR2 is SVGAGI in the germline V gene (reference sequence). The V end was cut by 2 bases, the J end by 6 bases, with 10 bases between. The CDR3 runs to 13 residues. The CDR3 nucleotides are TGTGCCAGCAGTTACGGGACAAGGGATGGCTACACCTTC. This sequence encodes CASSYGTRDGYTF.

About this clonotype: Compared with germline, one end of the junction differs, possibly owing to a read error. CDR3 in DNA: TGCAGTGTTAGAGATCTAACGGCGAGCGATGCTTTCTTT. It is translated as CSVRDLTASDAFF. The chain combines TRBV20-1 with TRBJ1-1; D ambiguous. The germline CDR1 and CDR2 sequences are DFQATT and SNEGSKA (reference sequence). This CDR3 region has 13 residues.

This clonotype was seen only a few times. A much bigger clone sits one base away, suggesting this may be a read error. This sequence joins TRBV6-6 and TRBJ1-5, with D tentatively TRBD1 (5 bases). Deletions cut 7 bases from V and 5 bases from J, with 18 bases between. Germline CDR1 reads MNHNY; CDR2 reads SVGAGI (reference sequence). This CDR3 contains 15 residues. Here the CDR3 reads CASNTQGTGYQPQHF. CDR3 bases: TGTGCCAGCAATACCCAGGGCACGGGGTATCAGCCCCAGCATTTT.

To note about this clonotype: A clone one base away is much larger, so this may be a read error. The genes are TRBV5-6 and TRBJ1-1, with 7 positions matching TRBD1. V gave up 2 bases and J gave up 7 bases; unmatched junction bases: 5. CDR3 size: 13 residues. From germline, CDR1 is SGHDT and CDR2 YYEEEE. CDR3: CASSLTGAIEAFF. In nucleotides, the CDR3 is TGTGCCAGCAGCTTAACAGGGGCCATTGAAGCTTTCTTT.

The gene calls are TRBV20-1 and TRBJ2-3; 7 bases fit TRBD2. V was pared by 5 bases and J by 6 bases, with 5 bases of the junction left unmatched. CDR1 is DFQATT, CDR2 SNEGSKA, per germline (reference sequence). This CDR3 comprises 12 residues. CDR3 in amino acids: CSAEGRGDTQYF. Here the CDR3 DNA reads TGCAGTGCTGAGGGGCGGGGGGATACGCAGTATTTT.

Worth noting for this clonotype: This may be a read error, as it is one base from a much larger clone. This chain links TRBV6-2 or TRBV6-3 with TRBJ1-2; a possible D gene is TRBD1 (5 bases). CDR1 is MNHEY and CDR2 is SVGEGT in the germline V gene. This CDR3 contains 14 residues. The germline V and J ends were trimmed by 2 bases and 7 bases, with 14 bases remaining between them. Here the CDR3 DNA reads TGTGCCAGCAGTTACCTCGTGGGGCTCATTGGCTACACCTTC. It translates to CASSYLVGLIGYTF.

With respect to this clonotype: A much more abundant neighbour one base away suggests this may be a read error. The chain carries TRBV6-5 and TRBJ2-4; 8 bases match TRBD1. J gave up 1 base and V 6 bases, and 5 bases lay outside the gene matches. Germline V gene data show CDR1 as MNHEY and CDR2 as SVGAGI. The CDR3 sequence is 15 residues long. CDR3 amino acids: CASSHQGAAKNIQYF. In DNA, the CDR3 is TGTGCCAGCAGCCATCAGGGGGCGGCCAAAAACATTCAGTACTTC.

Regarding this clonotype: At one of its ends the junction is not consistent with the germline gene, which may arise from a read error. The rearrangement joins TRBV20-1 to TRBJ2-4; 8 nucleotides align to TRBD2. The CDR3 length is 14 residues. Germline CDR1 DFQATT, CDR2 SNEGSKA (reference sequence). CDR3 region: CCASPAGATNIQYF. The DNA for the CDR3 is TGCTGTGCTAGCCCAGCGGGGGCGACAAACATTCAGTACTTC.

About this clonotype itself: Being one base from a much bigger clone, this may be a read error. The J gene is TRBJ2-4, the V gene TRBV20-1; D might be TRBD2 (6 bases). CDR1 is DFQATT and CDR2 is SNEGSKA in the germline V gene (reference sequence). The CDR3 is 12 amino acids. The DNA of the CDR3 is TGCGGTGCTAGAGATCGGGAGAACATTCAGTACTTC. Translating it yields CGARDRENIQYF.

Regarding this clonotype: This clone may be a read error of a much larger clone one base away. The chain couples TRBV24-1 to TRBJ1-1, with 8 bases matching TRBD1. The germline V gene has CDR1 KGHDR and CDR2 SFDVKD. The CDR3 sequence is 14 residues long. The CDR3 DNA is TGTGCCACCAGTGGACGGACAGGGAACACTGAAGCTTCCTTT. Protein: CATSGRTGNTEASF.

By sample share, this clonotype is medium-sized. The rearrangement uses TRBV20-1 and TRBJ2-1; D may correspond to TRBD1 or TRBD2 (5 bases each). Trimming pared 2 bases from V and 4 bases from J, leaving 12 bases between. Germline values: CDR1 DFQATT, CDR2 SNEGSKA (reference sequence). The CDR3 loop spans 14 amino acids. CDR3 region: CSARYGASYNEQFF. In DNA form, the CDR3 reads TGCAGTGCTAGATACGGGGCCTCATACAATGAGCAGTTCTTC.

This clonotype appeared many times. This chain joins TRBV4-2 and TRBJ2-1; TRBD2 aligns across 8 bases. CDR1 is LGHNA, CDR2 YNFKEQ, per germline. The CDR3 runs to 18 residues. V was pared by 0 bases and J by 2 bases, with 9 bases of the junction left unmatched. CDR3 region: CASSQEALAGLTYNEQFF. CDR3 DNA: TGTGCCAGCAGCCAAGAAGCCCTAGCGGGTTTAACCTACAATGAGCAGTTCTTC.

Worth noting for this clonotype: A clone one base away is much larger, so this may be a read error. The CDR3 here is CSVAREPNQPQYF. The CDR3 DNA sequence: TGCAGCGTGGCAAGGGAACCCAATCAGCCCCAGTATTTT. The V call is TRBV29-1, the J call TRBJ1-5; D unclear. The last part of the DNA fits TRBJ2-3 better; the J call may be wrong. The CDR3 covers 13 residues. Looked up from germline, CDR1 is SQVTM and CDR2 is ANQGSEA.

A remark on this clonotype: The junction departs from germline at one end; a sequencing error may be responsible. The chain has TRBV11-1 and TRBJ2-7, with a weak D call TRBD1 (6 bases). This CDR3 has 18 amino acids. The germline CDR1 and CDR2 sequences are SGHAT and FQDESV (reference sequence). The DNA for the CDR3 is TGTGCCAACAGCTTAACGCTACCCGACAGGTTTCTCTCCTACGAGCAATACTTC. Its translation is CANSLTLPDRFLSYEQYF.

This clonotype is a singleton in its sample. At one of its ends the junction is not consistent with the germline gene, which may arise from a read error. The CDR3 DNA reads TGCAGTGCGAGAGCGGAGGGCACGGAGACCCAGTACTTC. Protein: CSARAEGTETQYF. The chain links TRBV20-1 to TRBJ2-5; tentative D call: TRBD2 (6 bases). The CDR3 length is 13 residues. Germline V gene sequence: CDR1 DFQATT, CDR2 SNEGSKA (reference sequence).

This clonotype was observed a single time. The conserved phenylalanine or tryptophan normally closing the CDR3 is absent here, so this likely arose from a read error. V and J are TRBV6-1 and TRBJ2-7, with TRBD1 matching 9 bases. The CDR3 covers 14 residues. CDR1 and CDR2 (germline): MNHNS, SASEGT. After removal of 7 bases from V and 4 bases from J, the junction contained 8 bases not matched to a gene. The CDR3 nucleotides read TGTGCCAGCATGGGGACAGGGCGTTCGTACGAGCAGTACTCC. This gives the protein CASMGTGRSYEQYS.

Details on this clonotype: Sequence at one end of the junction differs from germline and may be a read error. The V gene is TRBV11-2, the J gene TRBJ2-3; D is undetermined. Per the germline V gene, CDR1 is SGHAT and CDR2 is FQNNGV. CDR3 length: 12 residues. The CDR3 nucleotides are TGTACCAGCAGATTCATTTCGGATACGCAGTATTTT. Its translation: CTSRFISDTQYF.

The rearrangement uses TRBV7-9 and TRBJ2-1; TRBD1 matches 8 bases. The CDR3 is made up of 15 amino acids. CDR1 is SEHNR and CDR2 is FQNEAQ in the germline V gene (reference sequence). Trimming took 5 bases from V and 4 from J; bases not matched to a gene: 7. The CDR3: CASSPYGQGYNEQFF. The CDR3 DNA is TGTGCCAGCAGCCCCTATGGACAGGGTTACAATGAGCAGTTCTTC.

This clonotype has just a few counts. This chain uses TRBV10-3 with TRBJ2-3; 7 bases are shared with TRBD1. The germline CDR1 and CDR2 sequences are ENHRY and SYGVKD. The CDR3 covers 12 residues. Trimming at V came to 9 bases and at J to 1 base, leaving 1 base not matched to a gene. DNA for the CDR3: TGTGCCATTGGACAGGGCACAGATACGCAGTATTTT. This sequence encodes CAIGQGTDTQYF.

Regarding this clonotype: Just one base apart from a much larger clone, this may be a read error. The CDR3 region has the DNA TGCAGCGTTAGAAAGGATGGAGCGGCAAAGGATACGCACTATTTT. This translates into CSVRKDGAAKDTHYF. The chain has TRBV29-1 and TRBJ2-3, with D tentatively TRBD2 (5 bases). From germline, CDR1 is SQVTM and CDR2 ANQGSEA. This CDR3 region has 15 residues.

In this sample, this clonotype turned up once. The chain joins TRBV5-1 to TRBJ2-3; D remains unclear. The CDR3 sequence is 14 residues long. V was shortened by 0 bases and J by 1 base, with 6 bases between the two germline ends. CDR1 and CDR2 (germline): SGHRS, YFSETQ. DNA for the CDR3: TGCGCCAGCAGCTTGGAAGACCGCACAGATACGCAGTATTTT. Translation: CASSLEDRTDTQYF.

Of note for this clonotype: It is likely a read error, because the conserved phenylalanine at the end of the CDR3 is missing. No DNA is shown, since the ends of the CDR3 on it are uncertain; the CDR3 is the one TCRdb lists. V gene TRBV12-3 or TRBV12-4 combines with J gene TRBJ2-7; TRBD2, the table's D call, lacks a check against the DNA. The CDR3 is 15 amino acids long, termini counted. The CDR3 sequence is CASSSGTSGIFEQYL.

Note on this clonotype: A clone one base away is much larger, so this may be a read error. The CDR3 loop reads CASSQGIAGFNGQFF. The CDR3 coding sequence is TGCGCCAGCAGCCAAGGAATAGCGGGGTTCAATGGGCAGTTCTTC. The V and J genes are TRBV4-3 and TRBJ2-1; 8 bases agree with TRBD2. The CDR3 runs 15 residues. Germline V gene sequence: CDR1 LGHNA, CDR2 YSLEER.